Listed here are 3 T cell receptor beta chains from one sample, sequenced in a study of cytomegalovirus exposure and HLA in healthy donors. This PCR relied on a set of 60 Vbeta primers and 13 Jbeta primers. The method was immunoSEQ multiplex PCR; TCRdb's version includes in-frame clones alone and lacks a portion of them. This table has under 200,000 clones, approximately 80% appearing once. Specimen: PBMCs. The receptors were sampled from a woman aged 30 to 39 in good health and CMV-seropositive.

The V and J genes are TRBV7-9 and TRBJ1-1, with 10 positions matching TRBD1. Looked up from germline, CDR1 is SEHNR and CDR2 is FQNEAQ (reference sequence). The CDR3 is 15 amino acids. Trimming took 5 bases from V and 1 from J; bases not matched to a gene: 4. The CDR3 DNA reads as TGTGCCAGCAGCAAATGGACAGGGGGGAACACTGAAGCTTTCTTT. Its translation is CASSKWTGGNTEAFF. The whole variable domain, remainder taken from reference TRBV7-9 and TRBJ1-1, is DTGVSQNPRHKITKRGQNVTFRCDPISEHNRLYWYRQTLGQGPEFLTYFQNEAQLEKSRLLSDRFSAERPKGSFSTLEIQRTEQGDSAMYLCASSKWTGGNTEAFFGQGTRLTVV.

CDR3 coding DNA: TGTGCCAGCAGCTTGTCGTTTTCACAATGGCAGCCCCAGCATTTT. It codes for CASSLSFSQWQPQHF. The chain employs TRBV7-8 and TRBJ1-5; D not certain. Between the trimmed V and J ends, which lost 3 bases and 7 bases, there was a span of 16 bases. Germline CDR1 reads SGHVS; CDR2 reads FQNEAQ. The CDR3 loop spans 15 amino acids.

The genes are TRBV6-6 and TRBJ1-1; 8 nucleotides match TRBD1. Germline CDR1 MNHNY, CDR2 SVGAGI (reference sequence). The CDR3 extends over 14 amino acids. The V gene end was trimmed by 6 bases and the J gene end by 2 bases; junction bases not matched to a gene: 5. CDR3 nucleotide sequence: TGTGCCAGCAGGAAGACAGGGGCTAACACTGAAGCTTTCTTT. It codes for CASRKTGANTEAFF.